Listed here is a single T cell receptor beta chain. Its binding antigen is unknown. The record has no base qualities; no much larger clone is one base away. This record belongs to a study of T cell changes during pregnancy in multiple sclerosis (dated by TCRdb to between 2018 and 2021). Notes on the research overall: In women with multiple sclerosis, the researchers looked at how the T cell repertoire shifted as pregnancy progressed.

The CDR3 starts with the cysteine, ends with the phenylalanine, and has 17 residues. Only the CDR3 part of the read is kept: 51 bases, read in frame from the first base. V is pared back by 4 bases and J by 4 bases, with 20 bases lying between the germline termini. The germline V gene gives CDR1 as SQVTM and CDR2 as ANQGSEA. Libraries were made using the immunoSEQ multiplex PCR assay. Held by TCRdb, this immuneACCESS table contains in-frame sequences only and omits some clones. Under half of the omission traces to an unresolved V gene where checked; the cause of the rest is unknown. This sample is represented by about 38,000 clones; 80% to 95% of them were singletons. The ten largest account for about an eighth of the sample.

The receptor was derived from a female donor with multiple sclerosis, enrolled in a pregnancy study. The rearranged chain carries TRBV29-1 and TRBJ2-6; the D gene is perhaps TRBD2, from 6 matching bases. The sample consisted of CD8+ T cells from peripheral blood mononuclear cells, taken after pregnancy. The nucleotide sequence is TGCAGCGTTGTGGGGGATGGGACTCCAACGGGGGCCAACGTCCTGACTTTC. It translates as CSVVGDGTPTGANVLTF. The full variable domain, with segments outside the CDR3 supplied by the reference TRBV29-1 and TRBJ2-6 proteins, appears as SAVISQKPSRDICQRGTSLTIQCQVDSQVTMMFWYRQQPGQSLTLIATANQGSEATYESGFVIDKFPISRPNLTFSTLTVSNMSPEDSSIYLCSVVGDGTPTGANVLTFGAGSRLTVL.